This is a list of T cell receptor beta chains from one sample in a study of shared clonotypes between healthy human individuals. Generated by immunoSEQ multiplex PCR, the TCRdb table keeps only in-frame clones and is missing some. The table includes 850,000 to 1,200,000 clones, 60% to 80% detected once. The source material was memory CD4+ T cells sorted from blood. Source of these receptors: a man between 18 and 35 years old in good health. CDR3s include the opening cysteine and the closing phenylalanine or tryptophan. D genes are given only for firm matches. For some rows the clone size is stated as once, few or many, or as a class when expanded; others skip it.

NA | few | TRBJ1-4 | TRBV5-1 | TGCGCCAGCAGCCAGGAGAATGAAAAACTGTTTTTT | CASSQENEKLFF
NA | few | TRBJ2-7 | TRBV5-1 | TGCGCCAGCAGCGCGAATGGGTTTAGCGCCTACGAGCAGTACTTC | CASSANGFSAYEQYF
TRBD1 | NA | TRBJ1-5 | TRBV4-1 | TGCGCCAGCAGGGACTTACAGGGGGCCGACCATGGTAATCAGCCCCAGCATTTT | CASRDLQGADHGNQPQHF
TRBD1 | NA | TRBJ2-7 | TRBV4-2 | TGTGCCAGCAGCCAAGCCCTGGACAGGGGAGGTTTGCAGTACTTC | CASSQALDRGGLQYF
TRBD2 | NA | TRBJ2-2 | TRBV6-7 | TGTGCCAGCAGCCGCGCGACTAGCGGGACTACCGGGGAGCTGTTTTTT | CASSRATSGTTGELFF
NA | NA | TRBJ1-4 | TRBV4-1 | TGCGCCAGCAGCCAAGGGGGAGCGGTCGTTAATGAAAAACTGTTTTTT | CASSQGGAVVNEKLFF
NA | NA | TRBJ1-5 | TRBV29-1 | TGCAGCGTTGCCCCGCACGTTGATCAGCCCCAGCATTTT | CSVAPHVDQPQHF
TRBD1 | NA | TRBJ1-2 | TRBV10-1 | TGCGCCAGCAGTGTGGGACAGGCTTTAGCTAACTATGGCTACACCTTC | CASSVGQALANYGYTF
NA | NA | TRBJ1-3 | TRBV30 | TGTGCCTGGAGTGTACCCTCATCCCCCCTCTCTGGAAACACCATATATTTT | CAWSVPSSPLSGNTIYF
NA | NA | TRBJ2-2 | TRBV10-1 | TGCGCCAGCAGAAGGACTCCGAACACCGGGGAGCTGTTTTTT | CASRRTPNTGELFF
NA | NA | TRBJ2-7 | TRBV2 | TGTGCCAGCAGTGTCGAGGCCCCAGTCAGCTACGAGCAGTACTTC | CASSVEAPVSYEQYF
NA | many | TRBJ2-1 | TRBV7-9 | TGTGCCAGCAGCTTAAGCAATGAGCAGTTCTTC | CASSLSNEQFF
NA | NA | TRBJ1-5 | TRBV6-4 | TGTGCCAGCAGTGACTATGGCAGCGCCAATCAGCCCCAGCATTTT | CASSDYGSANQPQHF
NA | NA | TRBJ1-1 | TRBV15 | TGTGCCACCAGCGGCGGGGCAGGAATGAACACTGAAGCTTTCTTT | CATSGGAGMNTEAFF
NA | NA | TRBJ2-5 | TRBV5-1 | TGCGCCAGCAGCCGTCAGCGGGCTGCTGAGACCCAGTACTTC | CASSRQRAAETQYF
TRBD2 | NA | TRBJ2-3 | TRBV7-2 | TGTGCCAGCAGCTTAGTGTCCAGCGGGAGAGGAGATACGCAGTATTTT | CASSLVSSGRGDTQYF
TRBD2 | NA | TRBJ2-5 | TRBV11-3 | TGTGCCAGCAGTTTGGCTAGCGGCCAAGAGACCCAGTACTTC | CASSLASGQETQYF
TRBD2 | few | TRBJ2-2 | TRBV30 | TGTGCCTACTCAGCGGGAGCGGTCGGGGAGCTGTTTTTT | CAYSAGAVGELFF
TRBD2 | few | TRBJ2-1 | TRBV28 | TGTGCCAGCTGGACTAGCGGGATATACAATGAGCAGTTCTTC | CASWTSGIYNEQFF
NA | NA | TRBJ2-2 | TRBV6-5 | TGTGCCAGCAGCCGATTTAACACCGGGGAGCTGTTTTTT | CASSRFNTGELFF
NA | NA | TRBJ2-2 | TRBV27 | TGTGCCAGCAGTCCAAGGGTTACCGGGGAGCTGTTTTTT | CASSPRVTGELFF
NA | NA | TRBJ2-5 | TRBV18 | TGTGCCAGCTCACCGAGGGAAGAGACCCAGTACTTC | CASSPREETQYF
NA | NA | TRBJ2-2 | TRBV18 | TGTGCCAGCTCACCATGGATTCCGGGACACTCTAACACCGGGGAGCTGTTTTTT | CASSPWIPGHSNTGELFF
NA | few | TRBJ2-7 | TRBV6-6 | TGTGCCAGCAGTTACTCGAGTTACGAGCAGTACTTC | CASSYSSYEQYF
TRBD2 | NA | TRBJ2-1 | TRBV10-3 | TGTGCCATCAGGGGGGGGTCCGGGAGCTCCTACAATGAGCAGTTCTTC | CAIRGGSGSSYNEQFF
TRBD1 | NA | TRBJ1-6 | TRBV7-9 | TGTGCCAGCAGCGGGGCGGGACAGCATTCACCCCTCCACTTT | CASSGAGQHSPLHF
NA | once | TRBJ2-2 | TRBV2 | TGTGCCAGCAGTTCCCGACCGAACACCGGGGAGCTGTTTTTT | CASSSRPNTGELFF
NA | NA | TRBJ1-4 | TRBV28 | TGTGCCAGCAGTTTAATAAACAGGGAACTGTTTTTT | CASSLINRELFF
NA | once | TRBJ2-7 | TRBV5-1 | TGCGCCAGCAGCGGGGCCGGGACACTTACTTACGAGCAGTACTTC | CASSGAGTLTYEQYF
NA | NA | TRBJ2-5 | TRBV7-7 | TGTGCTAGCAGCCTCGTGGGGGGCTTGGGAGAGACCCAGTACTTC | CASSLVGGLGETQYF
NA | once | TRBJ1-1 | TRBV5-1 | TGCGCCAGCAGCTTGGGCAGTGGGATGACGGTCACTGAAGCTTTCTTT | CASSLGSGMTVTEAFF
TRBD1 | NA | TRBJ2-7 | TRBV27 | TGTGCCAGCAGTCTAAAGGACAGGGGCTACGAGCAGTACTTC | CASSLKDRGYEQYF
NA | NA | TRBJ2-5 | TRBV29-1 | TGCAGCGTTGTGTTTCGGGGGGCGGAGACCCAGTACTTC | CSVVFRGAETQYF
TRBD1 | NA | TRBJ2-5 | TRBV2 | TGTGCCAGCAGTGAAGCCCAGACAGGGGAAACCCAGTACTTC | CASSEAQTGETQYF
TRBD2 | few | TRBJ2-7 | TRBV5-1 | TGCGCCAGCAGCCCGAGGACTAGCGGGGGGGTCGAGCAGTACTTC | CASSPRTSGGVEQYF
NA | NA | TRBJ2-3 | TRBV18 | TGTGCCAGCTCACCACTGACACCAGTCGCAGATACGCAGTATTTT | CASSPLTPVADTQYF
TRBD1 | NA | TRBJ2-7 | TRBV5-6 | TGTGCCAGCAGCTGGACGGACAGGGGCCACGAGCAGTACTTC | CASSWTDRGHEQYF
NA | NA | TRBJ2-4 | TRBV6-6 | TGTGCCAGCAGTTACTCGTCGGAGAGCCAGTACTTC | CASSYSSESQYF
NA | NA | TRBJ2-3 | TRBV5-1 | TGCGCCAGCAGCCTGGATGGGGTCGGAAAATCGGGAGATACGCAGTATTTT | CASSLDGVGKSGDTQYF
NA | few | TRBJ1-1 | TRBV19 | TGTGCCAGTAGTATAGGACAGTTGAACACTGAAGCTTTCTTT | CASSIGQLNTEAFF
NA | NA | TRBJ2-5 | TRBV5-8 | TGTGCCAGCAGCGGGACTCGCCAAGAGACCCAGTACTTC | CASSGTRQETQYF
NA | once | TRBJ2-1 | TRBV7-2 | TGTGCCAGCAGCTTAGGTCTGGGGATCAATGAGCAGTTCTTC | CASSLGLGINEQFF
NA | NA | TRBJ2-2 | TRBV11-3 | TGTGCCAGCAGCTTAGGCGGGTCCACCGGGGAGCTGTTTTTT | CASSLGGSTGELFF
NA | NA | TRBJ2-7 | TRBV2 | TGTGCCAGCAGTAAGGCAGGCTACGAGCAGTACTTC | CASSKAGYEQYF
NA | NA | TRBJ2-1 | TRBV30 | TGTGCCCAATCACCGAGCTCCTACAATGAGCAGTTCTTC | CAQSPSSYNEQFF
NA | NA | TRBJ2-5 | TRBV7-3 | TGTGCCAGCAGCTCGAGCTTGGACGAGACCCAGTACTTC | CASSSSLDETQYF
TRBD1 | NA | TRBJ1-2 | TRBV2 | TGTGCCAGCACTTTTGGGGACAGGGGGTTCTATGGCTACACCTTC | CASTFGDRGFYGYTF
NA | NA | TRBJ1-1 | TRBV7-2 | TGTGCCAGCAGCTTACAGGGAAAGAACACTGAAGCTTTCTTT | CASSLQGKNTEAFF
TRBD1 | NA | TRBJ1-6 | TRBV7-9 | TGTGCCAGCAGCCCGGGGACAGGTTATAATTCACCCCTCCACTTT | CASSPGTGYNSPLHF
TRBD2 | once | TRBJ2-5 | TRBV5-1 | TGCGCCAGCAGGGGTAGCGGGAGTGGTGCAGAGACCCAGTACTTC | CASRGSGSGAETQYF
NA | once | TRBJ1-6 | TRBV14 | TGTGCCAGCAACTCAAGAGTCAGAGATTCACCCCTCCACTTT | CASNSRVRDSPLHF